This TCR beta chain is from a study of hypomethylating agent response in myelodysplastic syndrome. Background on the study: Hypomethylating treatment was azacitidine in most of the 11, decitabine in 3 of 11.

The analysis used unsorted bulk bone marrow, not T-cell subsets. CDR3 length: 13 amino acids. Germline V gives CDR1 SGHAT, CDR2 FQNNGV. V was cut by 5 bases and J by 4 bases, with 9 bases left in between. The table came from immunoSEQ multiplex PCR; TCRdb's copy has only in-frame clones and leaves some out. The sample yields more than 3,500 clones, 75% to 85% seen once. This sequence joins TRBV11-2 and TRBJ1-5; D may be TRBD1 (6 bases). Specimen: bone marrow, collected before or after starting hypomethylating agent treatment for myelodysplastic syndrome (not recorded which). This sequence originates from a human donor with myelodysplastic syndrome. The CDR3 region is CASSPTGNQPQHF. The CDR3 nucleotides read TGTGCCAGCAGCCCTACAGGGAATCAGCCCCAGCATTTT.